The T cell receptor (beta chain) described here comes from a study of beta chain features in type 1 diabetes. Study results and limitations: Among patients with Type 1 diabetes, TCRB CDR3s were moderately but significantly shorter in every one of the four CD4+ subsets.

Germline CDR1 reads SGHRS; CDR2 reads YFSETQ. This CDR3 region has 16 residues. J lost 0 bases, V lost 4 bases, and 8 bases had no gene match. This clone was counted between two and nine times. Its antigen is not known. The authors reverse transcribed all of the isolated RNA, so sequencing captured expressed TCRB transcripts. Sequenced by immunoSEQ multiplex PCR; TCRdb stores in-frame clones only, minus some. The table has 100,000 to 150,000 clones, around 8.8% seen once. The material sequenced was central memory CD4+ T cells from blood. The source of this sequence is a man aged 25 to 40 with type 1 diabetes. The V gene is TRBV5-1, the J gene TRBJ2-3, with TRBD2 matching over 7 bases. The CDR3 loop is CASSPIVGGSTDTQYF. The CDR3 DNA reads TGCGCCAGCAGCCCAATTGTGGGAGGGAGCACAGATACGCAGTATTTT.